This T cell receptor (beta chain) was documented in a study of PD-1 blockade in classical Hodgkin lymphoma (dated by TCRdb to 2020 to 2021). About the study as a whole: Nivolumab dosing was 3 mg/kg intravenously every 2 weeks, continuing until either disease progression or unacceptable toxicity. The study used TCR beta sequencing and CyTOF to define a peripheral blood immune signature of response to PD-1 blockade in classical Hodgkin lymphoma.

This clone was detected a few times. The antigen it recognizes is unknown. No per-base quality is available; no much larger clone lies one base away. According to the study, the label for this sample's time point signals: cycle 4 day 1 (C4D1), after five to seven weeks of nivolumab. Every trial patient had relapsed following autologous stem cell transplantation, and prior brentuximab vedotin exposure was what differed among cohorts A, B and C. CD8+ T cells were purified from thawed PBMCs by magnetic negative selection with a Miltenyi CD8+ T cell isolation kit. The trial cohort comprised some 60 patients with relapsed/refractory classical Hodgkin lymphoma whose best overall responses were complete response, partial response or progressive disease. Single-agent nivolumab was administered to trial patients in the multi-cohort phase II CheckMate 205 trial. Best overall response was determined by an independent review committee according to the 2007 International Working Group response criteria. Trial PBMCs were obtained immediately prior to nivolumab initiation (C1D1) and on therapy at cycle 2 day 1 and cycle 4 day 1. Peripheral blood was collected in 8 mL Vacutainer Cell Preparation Tubes, from which PBMCs were isolated by centrifugation and then cryopreserved. Purified CD4+ and CD8+ fractions were prepared only for cases where an additional PBMC sample was available. Magnetically labelled cells were removed on LS columns in a quadroMACS separator, and the flow-through was retained as the purified fraction.

The Qiagen DNeasy kit was used to extract genomic DNA from unsorted PBMCs and from the negatively selected CD4+ and CD8+ fractions. Using primers that anneal to V and J segments, immunoSEQ multiplex PCR amplified the TCR beta CDR3 regions. Amplification bias was minimized using a synthetic immune receptor repertoire, and residual bias was removed computationally after sequencing. Processing in the source paper ran as follows. Repertoire diversity was quantified as the Shannon entropy index using custom Python scripts. Unsorted, CD4+ and CD8+ repertoires were analyzed separately, except in combined analyses where CD4+ and CD8+ sequences were merged in silico. Clonal expansion was defined as a frequency increase of at least 2-fold after treatment compared with C1D1, and clones undetected at baseline were assigned a pseudocount of 0.5. Clones with 0 or 1 copy at C1D1 were defined as singleton clones, while clones with 2 or more copies were defined as non-singleton clones. By matching protein sequences in sorted samples from the same patient, clones expanded in unsorted samples were annotated as CD4+, CD8+ or unknown. Wilcoxon tests on paired samples were used to test changes in diversity from C1D1 to C4D1. TCRdb took this table from immuneACCESS and kept in-frame rearrangements with V and J called. Such tables lack part of the clones; where checked against another copy, unresolved V genes explain under half of the gap, and the rest is unexplained. V and J calls and clone size are given by that table; D and trimming were obtained from the DNA. The sample has 2,500 to 3,500 clones on record, 75% of them singletons. 24% of the sample is held by the ten biggest clonotypes.

Trimming costs V 8 bases and J 8 bases, and their ends lie 15 bases apart. The germline V gene encodes CDR1 MNHEY and CDR2 SMNVEV (reference sequence). From cysteine to phenylalanine, the CDR3 is 12 amino acids long. The only DNA kept is the CDR3, 36 bases in frame from the first base. Here is what the overall study found, with its caveats: Baseline TCR diversity was reported to be lower in newly diagnosed patients than in healthy donors and to be lower still in relapsed/refractory patients. CD4+ but not CD8+ TCR diversity rose significantly by C4D1 (p=0.0027 vs p=0.16), most apparent in complete responders (p=0.02). Trial patients with a complete response had baseline diversity similar to that of newly diagnosed patients, while partial responders and progressors had significantly lower diversity. The study was restricted to a single clinical trial cohort, and the causes of repertoire differences, possibly disease activity or prior therapy, were left undefined. Diversity was lower in patients who began nivolumab less than 1 year after ASCT, so these patients were left out of later analyses to avoid confounding by immune reconstitution.

The receptor chain draws on TRBV27 and TRBJ1-1; a tentative D match to TRBD1 spans 6 bases. The receptor was isolated from a human donor with classical Hodgkin lymphoma. The specimen was CD8+ T cells from blood, collected before the fourth cycle of nivolumab. The CDR3: CASGQGSWEAFF. The DNA is as follows: TGTGCCAGCGGGCAGGGGAGTTGGGAAGCTTTCTTT.